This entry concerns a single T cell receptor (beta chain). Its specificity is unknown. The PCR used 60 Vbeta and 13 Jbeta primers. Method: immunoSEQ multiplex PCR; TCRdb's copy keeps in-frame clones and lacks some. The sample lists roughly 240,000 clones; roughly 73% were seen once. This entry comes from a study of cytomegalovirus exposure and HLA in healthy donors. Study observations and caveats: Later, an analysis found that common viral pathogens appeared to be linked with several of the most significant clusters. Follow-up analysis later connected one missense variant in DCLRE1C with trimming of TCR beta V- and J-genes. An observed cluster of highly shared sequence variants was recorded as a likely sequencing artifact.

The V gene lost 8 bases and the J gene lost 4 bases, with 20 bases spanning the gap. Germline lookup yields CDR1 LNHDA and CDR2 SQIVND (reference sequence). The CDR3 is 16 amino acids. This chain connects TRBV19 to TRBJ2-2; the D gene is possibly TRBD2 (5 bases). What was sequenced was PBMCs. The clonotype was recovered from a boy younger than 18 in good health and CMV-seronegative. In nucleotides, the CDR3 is TGTGCCAGTCGATCAATCCAGGTTCGGGGCACCGGGGAGCTGTTTTTT. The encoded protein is CASRSIQVRGTGELFF. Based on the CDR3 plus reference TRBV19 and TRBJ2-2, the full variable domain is DGGITQSPKYLFRKEGQNVTLSCEQNLNHDAMYWYRQDPGQGLRLIYYSQIVNDFQKGDIAEGYSVSREKKESFPLTVTSAQKNPTAFYLCASRSIQVRGTGELFFGEGSRLTVL.